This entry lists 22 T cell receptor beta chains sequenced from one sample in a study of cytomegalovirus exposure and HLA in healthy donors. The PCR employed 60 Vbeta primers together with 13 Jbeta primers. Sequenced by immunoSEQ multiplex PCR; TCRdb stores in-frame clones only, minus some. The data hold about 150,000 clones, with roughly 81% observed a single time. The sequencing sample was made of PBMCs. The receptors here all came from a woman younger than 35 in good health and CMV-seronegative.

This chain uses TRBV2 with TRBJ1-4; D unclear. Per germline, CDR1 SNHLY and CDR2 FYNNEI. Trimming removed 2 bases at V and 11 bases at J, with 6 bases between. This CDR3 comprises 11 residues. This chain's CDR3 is CASSETGKLFF. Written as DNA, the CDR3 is TGTGCCAGCAGTGAAACGGGGAAACTGTTTTTT.

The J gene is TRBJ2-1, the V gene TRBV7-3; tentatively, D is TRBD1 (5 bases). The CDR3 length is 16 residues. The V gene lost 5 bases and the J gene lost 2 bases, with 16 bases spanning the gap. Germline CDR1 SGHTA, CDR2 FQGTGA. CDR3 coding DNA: TGTGCCAGCAGCCCACAGACAGAGCCCACCTACAATGAGCAGTTCTTC. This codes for CASSPQTEPTYNEQFF.

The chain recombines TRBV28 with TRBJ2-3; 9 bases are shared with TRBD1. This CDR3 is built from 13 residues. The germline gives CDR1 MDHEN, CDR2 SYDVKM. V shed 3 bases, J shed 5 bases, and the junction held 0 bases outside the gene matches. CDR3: CASSLTGGDTQYF. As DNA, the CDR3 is TGTGCCAGCAGTTTGACAGGGGGAGATACGCAGTATTTT.

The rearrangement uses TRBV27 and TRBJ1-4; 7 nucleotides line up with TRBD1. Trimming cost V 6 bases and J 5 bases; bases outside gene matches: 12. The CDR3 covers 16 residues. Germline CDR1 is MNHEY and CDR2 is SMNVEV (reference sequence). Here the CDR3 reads CASSPPRGRPNEKLFF. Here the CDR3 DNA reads TGTGCCAGCAGCCCGCCCAGGGGGAGACCGAATGAAAAACTGTTTTTT.

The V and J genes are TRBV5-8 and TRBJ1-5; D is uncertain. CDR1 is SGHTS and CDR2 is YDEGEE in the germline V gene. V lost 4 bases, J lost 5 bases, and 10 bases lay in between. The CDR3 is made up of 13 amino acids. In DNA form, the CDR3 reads TGTGCCAGCAGCAGGAGGACTTATCAGCCCCAGCATTTT. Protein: CASSRRTYQPQHF.

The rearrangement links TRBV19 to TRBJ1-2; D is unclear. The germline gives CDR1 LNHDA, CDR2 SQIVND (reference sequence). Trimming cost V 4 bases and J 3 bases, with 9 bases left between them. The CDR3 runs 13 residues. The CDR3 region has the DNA TGTGCCAGTAGTACGTATCGGGACTATGGCTACACCTTC. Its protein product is CASSTYRDYGYTF.

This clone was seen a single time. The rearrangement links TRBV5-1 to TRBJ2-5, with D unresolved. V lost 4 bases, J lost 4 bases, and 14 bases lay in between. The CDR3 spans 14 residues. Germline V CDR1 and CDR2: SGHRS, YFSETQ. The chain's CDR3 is CASSLRMGRETQYF. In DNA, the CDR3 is TGCGCCAGCAGCCTACGCATGGGCCGAGAGACCCAGTACTTC.

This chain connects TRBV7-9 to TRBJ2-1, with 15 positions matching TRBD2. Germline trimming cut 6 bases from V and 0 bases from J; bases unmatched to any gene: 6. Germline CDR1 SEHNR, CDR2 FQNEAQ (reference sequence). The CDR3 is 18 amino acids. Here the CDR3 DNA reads TGTGCCAGCAGGGGGGGACTAGCGGGGGGAAGCTCCTACAATGAGCAGTTCTTC. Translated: CASRGGLAGGSSYNEQFF.

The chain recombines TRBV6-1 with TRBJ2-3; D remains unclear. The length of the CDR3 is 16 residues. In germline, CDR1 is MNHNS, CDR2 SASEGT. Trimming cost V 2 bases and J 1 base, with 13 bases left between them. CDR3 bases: TGTGCCAGCAGTGAAAACGGTGTCCTACGCACAGATACGCAGTATTTT. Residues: CASSENGVLRTDTQYF.

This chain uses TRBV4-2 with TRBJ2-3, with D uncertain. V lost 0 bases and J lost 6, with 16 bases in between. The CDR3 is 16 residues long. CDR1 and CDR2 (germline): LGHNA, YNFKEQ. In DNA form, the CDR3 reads TGTGCCAGCAGCCAAGATGTCTATGGGCATGGGGATACGCAGTATTTT. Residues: CASSQDVYGHGDTQYF.

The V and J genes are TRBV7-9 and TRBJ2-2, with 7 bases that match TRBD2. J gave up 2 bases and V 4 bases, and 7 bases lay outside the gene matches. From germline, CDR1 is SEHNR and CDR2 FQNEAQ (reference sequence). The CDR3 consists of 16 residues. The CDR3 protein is CASSYGGLQNTGELFF. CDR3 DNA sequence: TGTGCCAGCAGCTATGGGGGACTACAAAACACCGGGGAGCTGTTTTTT.

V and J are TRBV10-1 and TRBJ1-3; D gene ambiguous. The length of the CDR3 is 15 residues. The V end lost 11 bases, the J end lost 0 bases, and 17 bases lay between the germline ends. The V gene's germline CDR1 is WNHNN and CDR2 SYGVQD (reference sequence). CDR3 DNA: TGCGCCTATGATGCCCATCACTTCTCTGGAAACACCATATATTTT. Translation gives CAYDAHHFSGNTIYF.

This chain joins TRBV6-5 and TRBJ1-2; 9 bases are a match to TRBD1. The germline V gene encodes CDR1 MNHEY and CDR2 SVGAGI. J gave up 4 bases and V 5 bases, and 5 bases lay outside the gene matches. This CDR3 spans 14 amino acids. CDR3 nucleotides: TGTGCCAGCAGTACAGGGGGCGAGGGCTATGGCTACACCTTC. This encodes CASSTGGEGYGYTF.

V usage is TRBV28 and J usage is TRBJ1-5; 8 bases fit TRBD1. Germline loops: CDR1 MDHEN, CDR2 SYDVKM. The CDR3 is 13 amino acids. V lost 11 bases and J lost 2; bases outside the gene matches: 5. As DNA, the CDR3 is TGTGCCTCCCAGGGGGCGGGCAATCAGCCCCAGCATTTT. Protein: CASQGAGNQPQHF.

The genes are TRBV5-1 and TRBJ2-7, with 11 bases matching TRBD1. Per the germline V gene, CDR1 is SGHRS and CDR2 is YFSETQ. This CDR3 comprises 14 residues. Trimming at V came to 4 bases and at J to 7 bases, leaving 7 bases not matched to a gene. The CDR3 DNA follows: TGCGCCAGCAGCGGAGGACAGGGGGCGAGAGAGCAGTACTTC. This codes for CASSGGQGAREQYF.

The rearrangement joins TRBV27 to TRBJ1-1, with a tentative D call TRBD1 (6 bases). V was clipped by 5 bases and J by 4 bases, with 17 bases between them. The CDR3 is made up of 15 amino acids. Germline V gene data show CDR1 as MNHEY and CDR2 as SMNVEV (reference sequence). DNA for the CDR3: TGTGCCAGCAGTCCTATCCGCCAGGGGCCCACTGAAGCTTTCTTT. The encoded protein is CASSPIRQGPTEAFF.

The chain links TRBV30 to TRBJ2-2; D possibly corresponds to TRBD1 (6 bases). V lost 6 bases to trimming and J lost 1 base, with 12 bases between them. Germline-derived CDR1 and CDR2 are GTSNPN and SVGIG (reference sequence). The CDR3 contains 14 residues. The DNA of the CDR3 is TGTGCCTGTTTATCGGACAGGAACACCGGGGAGCTGTTTTTT. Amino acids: CACLSDRNTGELFF.

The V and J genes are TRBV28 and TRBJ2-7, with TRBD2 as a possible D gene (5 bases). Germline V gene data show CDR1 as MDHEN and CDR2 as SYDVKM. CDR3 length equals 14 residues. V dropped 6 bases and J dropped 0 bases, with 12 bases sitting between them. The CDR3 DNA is TGTGCCAGCAGCCGGGCTGGGAGCTCCTACGAGCAGTACTTC. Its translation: CASSRAGSSYEQYF.

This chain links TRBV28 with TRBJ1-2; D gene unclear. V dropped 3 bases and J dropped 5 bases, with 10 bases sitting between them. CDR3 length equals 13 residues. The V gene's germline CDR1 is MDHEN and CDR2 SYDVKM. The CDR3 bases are TGTGCCAGCAGTTTCCCGGGGAGATATGGCTACACCTTC. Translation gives CASSFPGRYGYTF.

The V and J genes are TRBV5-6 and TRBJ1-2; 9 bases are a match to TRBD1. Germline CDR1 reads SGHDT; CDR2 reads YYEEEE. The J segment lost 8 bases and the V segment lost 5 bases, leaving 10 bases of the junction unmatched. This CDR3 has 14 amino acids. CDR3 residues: CASSTPGQGGGYTF. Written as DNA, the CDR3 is TGTGCCAGCAGTACCCCGGGACAGGGCGGGGGCTACACCTTC.

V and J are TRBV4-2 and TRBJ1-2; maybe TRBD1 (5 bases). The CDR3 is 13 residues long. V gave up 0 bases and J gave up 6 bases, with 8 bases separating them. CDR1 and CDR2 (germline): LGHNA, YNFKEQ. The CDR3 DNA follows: TGTGCCAGCAGCCAAGACCCGACAGATGGCTACACCTTC. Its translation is CASSQDPTDGYTF.

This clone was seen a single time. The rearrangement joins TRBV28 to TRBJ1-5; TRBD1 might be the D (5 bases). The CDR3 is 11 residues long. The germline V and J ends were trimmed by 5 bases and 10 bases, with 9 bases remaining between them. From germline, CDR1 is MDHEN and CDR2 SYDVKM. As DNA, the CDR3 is TGTGCCAGCAGTGGGGGGTCCCCCCAGCATTTT. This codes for CASSGGSPQHF. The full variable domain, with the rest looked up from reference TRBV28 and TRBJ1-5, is DVKVTQSSRYLVKRTGEKVFLECVQDMDHENMFWYRQDPGLGLRLIYFSYDVKMKEKGDIPEGYSVSREKKERFSLILESASTNQTSMYLCASSGGSPQHFGDGTRLSIL.